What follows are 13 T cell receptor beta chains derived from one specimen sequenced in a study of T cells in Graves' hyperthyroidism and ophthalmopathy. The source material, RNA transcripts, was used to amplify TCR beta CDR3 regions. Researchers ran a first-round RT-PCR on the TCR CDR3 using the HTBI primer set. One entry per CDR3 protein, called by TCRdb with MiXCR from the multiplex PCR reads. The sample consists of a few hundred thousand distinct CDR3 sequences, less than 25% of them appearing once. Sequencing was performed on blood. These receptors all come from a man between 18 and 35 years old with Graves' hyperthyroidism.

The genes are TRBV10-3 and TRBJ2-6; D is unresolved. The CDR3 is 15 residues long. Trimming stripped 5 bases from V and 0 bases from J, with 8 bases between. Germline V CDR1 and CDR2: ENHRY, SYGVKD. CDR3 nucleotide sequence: TGTGCCATCAGTACCGGACCCTCTGGGGCCAACGTCCTGACTTTC. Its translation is CAISTGPSGANVLTF.

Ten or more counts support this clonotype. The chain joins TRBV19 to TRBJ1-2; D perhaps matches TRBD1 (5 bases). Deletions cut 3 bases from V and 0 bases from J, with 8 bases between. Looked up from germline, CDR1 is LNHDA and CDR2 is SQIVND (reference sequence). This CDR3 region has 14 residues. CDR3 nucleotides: TGTGCCAGTAGTATTGGGGCAGCTAACTATGGCTACACCTTC. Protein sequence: CASSIGAANYGYTF. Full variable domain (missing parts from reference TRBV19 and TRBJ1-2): DGGITQSPKYLFRKEGQNVTLSCEQNLNHDAMYWYRQDPGQGLRLIYYSQIVNDFQKGDIAEGYSVSREKKESFPLTVTSAQKNPTAFYLCASSIGAANYGYTFGSGTRLTVV.

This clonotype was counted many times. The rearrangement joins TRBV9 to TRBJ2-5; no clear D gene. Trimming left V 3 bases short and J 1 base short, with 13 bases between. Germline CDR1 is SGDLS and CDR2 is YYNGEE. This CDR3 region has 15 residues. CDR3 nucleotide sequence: TGTGCCAGCAGCGCCCTCCTTATCTCCCAAGAGACCCAGTACTTC. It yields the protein CASSALLISQETQYF.

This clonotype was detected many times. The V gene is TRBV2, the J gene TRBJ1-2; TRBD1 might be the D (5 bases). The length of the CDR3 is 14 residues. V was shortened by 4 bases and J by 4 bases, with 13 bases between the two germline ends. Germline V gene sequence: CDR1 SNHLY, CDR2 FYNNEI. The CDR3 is CASSVLPDSYGYTF. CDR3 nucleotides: TGTGCCAGCAGTGTTCTCCCCGACAGCTATGGCTACACCTTC. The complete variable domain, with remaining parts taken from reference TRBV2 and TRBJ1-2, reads EPEVTQTPSHQVTQMGQEVILRCVPISNHLYFYWYRQILGQKVEFLVSFYNNEISEKSEIFDDQFSVERPDGSNFTLKIRSTKLEDSAMYFCASSVLPDSYGYTFGSGTRLTVV.

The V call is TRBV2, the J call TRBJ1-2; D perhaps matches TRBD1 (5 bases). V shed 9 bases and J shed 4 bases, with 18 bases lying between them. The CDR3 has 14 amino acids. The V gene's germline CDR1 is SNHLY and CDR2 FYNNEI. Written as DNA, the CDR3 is TGTGCCAGTTCCCGGGACCTTAGTAGCTATGGCTACACCTTC. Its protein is CASSRDLSSYGYTF. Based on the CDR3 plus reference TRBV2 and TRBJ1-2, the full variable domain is EPEVTQTPSHQVTQMGQEVILRCVPISNHLYFYWYRQILGQKVEFLVSFYNNEISEKSEIFDDQFSVERPDGSNFTLKIRSTKLEDSAMYFCASSRDLSSYGYTFGSGTRLTVV.

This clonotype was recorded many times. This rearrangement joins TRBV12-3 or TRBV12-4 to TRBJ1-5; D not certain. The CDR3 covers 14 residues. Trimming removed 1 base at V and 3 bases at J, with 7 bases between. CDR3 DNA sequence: TGTGCCAGCAGTTTAGAGAGGGTCAATCAGCCCCAGCATTTT. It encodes CASSLERVNQPQHF.

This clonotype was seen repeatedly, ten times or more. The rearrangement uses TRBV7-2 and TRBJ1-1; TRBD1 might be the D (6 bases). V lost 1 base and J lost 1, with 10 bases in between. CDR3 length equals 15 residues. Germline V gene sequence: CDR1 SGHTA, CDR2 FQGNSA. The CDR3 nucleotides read TGTGCCAGCAGCTTAGGAGGGGGGCGGAACACTGAAGCTTTCTTT. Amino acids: CASSLGGGRNTEAFF.

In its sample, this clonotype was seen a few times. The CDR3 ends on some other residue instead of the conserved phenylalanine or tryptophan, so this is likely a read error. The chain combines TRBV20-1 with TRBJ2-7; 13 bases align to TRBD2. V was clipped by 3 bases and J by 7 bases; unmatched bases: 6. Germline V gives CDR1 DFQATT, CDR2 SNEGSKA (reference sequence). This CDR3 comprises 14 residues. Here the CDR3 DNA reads TGCAGTGCTAGTAGGACTAGCGGGGGCTGGGAGCAGTACCTC. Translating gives CSASRTSGGWEQYL.

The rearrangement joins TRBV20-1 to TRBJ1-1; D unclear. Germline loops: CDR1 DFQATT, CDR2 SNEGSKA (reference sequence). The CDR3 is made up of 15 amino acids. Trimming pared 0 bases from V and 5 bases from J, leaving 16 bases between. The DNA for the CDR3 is TGCAGTGCTAGAGATCAGCCCCGATTGCTAACTGAAGCTTTCTTT. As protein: CSARDQPRLLTEAFF.

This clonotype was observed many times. CDR3 sequence (DNA): TGTGCCAGCAGTTACCCCCAGGGGATAAGGTACACTGAAGCTTTCTTT. Translation gives CASSYPQGIRYTEAFF. V and J are TRBV6-2 or TRBV6-3 and TRBJ1-1; a weak D match, TRBD1 (6 bases). Looked up from germline, CDR1 is MNHEY and CDR2 is SVGEGT. The CDR3 contains 16 residues. V lost 2 bases and J lost 3, with 16 bases in between.

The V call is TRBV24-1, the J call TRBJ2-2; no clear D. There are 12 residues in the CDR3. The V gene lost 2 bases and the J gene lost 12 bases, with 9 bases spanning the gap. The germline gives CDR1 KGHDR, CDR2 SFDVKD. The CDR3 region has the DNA TGTGCCACCAGTGATTATTCCGAAAAGCTGTTTTTT. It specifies CATSDYSEKLFF.

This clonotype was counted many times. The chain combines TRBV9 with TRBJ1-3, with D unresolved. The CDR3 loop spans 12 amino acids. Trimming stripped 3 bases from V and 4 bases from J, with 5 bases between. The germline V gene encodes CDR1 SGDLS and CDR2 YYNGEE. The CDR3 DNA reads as TGTGCCAGCAGCGGTTACGGAAACACCATATATTTT. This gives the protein CASSGYGNTIYF.

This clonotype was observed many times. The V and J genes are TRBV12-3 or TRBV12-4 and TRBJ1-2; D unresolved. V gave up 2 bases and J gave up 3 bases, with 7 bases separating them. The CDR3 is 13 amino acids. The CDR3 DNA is TGTGCCAGCAGTTTAATGGGGTACTATGGCTACACCTTC. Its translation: CASSLMGYYGYTF.